This is a list of T cell receptor beta chains from one sample in a study of OX40 agonist ivuxolimab in advanced cancers. The method was immunoSEQ multiplex PCR; TCRdb's version includes in-frame clones alone and lacks a portion of them. The data show about 83,000 clones, about 88% seen once. The starting material was CD4+ or CD8+ T cells sorted from blood, obtained in a trial of the OX40 agonist ivuxolimab. All receptors come from an adult with an advanced solid tumor such as melanoma, head and neck, liver or kidney cancer. The CDR3 runs from the conserved cysteine through the conserved F or W. The D gene is left open where the match is weak. Expanded clones are given a class, and other clones once, few, many or no size at all.

abundance: NA
d_gene: TRBD1
v_gene: TRBV4-2
j_gene: TRBJ1-5
CDR3aa: CASSGQAYSNQPQHF
CDR3nt: TGTGCCAGCTCGGGACAGGCATATAGCAATCAGCCCCAGCATTTT

abundance: NA
d_gene: NA
v_gene: TRBV7-9
j_gene: TRBJ1-6
CDR3aa: CASHGDPYSPLHF
CDR3nt: TGTGCCAGCCATGGGGACCCCTATTCACCCCTCCACTTT

abundance: NA
d_gene: TRBD1
v_gene: TRBV18
j_gene: TRBJ2-7
CDR3aa: CASSPSDYDRGGRYEQYF
CDR3nt: TGTGCCAGCTCACCCTCTGATTATGACAGGGGGGGGAGGTACGAGCAGTACTTC

abundance: NA
d_gene: TRBD2
v_gene: TRBV9
j_gene: TRBJ2-3
CDR3aa: CASSVALAGGHDTQYF
CDR3nt: TGTGCCAGCAGCGTAGCTTTAGCGGGGGGCCACGATACGCAGTATTTT

abundance: NA
d_gene: NA
v_gene: TRBV7-2
j_gene: TRBJ2-2
CDR3aa: CASSLQAGTNTGELFF
CDR3nt: TGTGCCAGCAGCTTACAGGCAGGGACGAACACCGGGGAGCTGTTTTTT

abundance: NA
d_gene: NA
v_gene: TRBV7-2
j_gene: TRBJ2-7
CDR3aa: CASSLGHGGRSYEQYF
CDR3nt: TGTGCCAGCAGCTTAGGGCACGGGGGGCGCTCCTACGAGCAGTACTTC

abundance: NA
d_gene: TRBD2
v_gene: TRBV7-7
j_gene: TRBJ2-5
CDR3aa: CASSPGLDVETQYF
CDR3nt: TGTGCTAGCAGCCCGGGACTAGATGTCGAGACCCAGTACTTC

abundance: NA
d_gene: NA
v_gene: TRBV10-3
j_gene: TRBJ2-1
CDR3aa: CAISELQAHNEQFF
CDR3nt: TGTGCCATCAGTGAGCTACAGGCTCACAATGAGCAGTTCTTC

abundance: NA
d_gene: NA
v_gene: TRBV28
j_gene: TRBJ1-2
CDR3aa: CASSLQGWAGYTF
CDR3nt: TGTGCCAGCAGTTTACAGGGCTGGGCGGGCTACACCTTC

abundance: NA
d_gene: TRBD2
v_gene: TRBV7-2
j_gene: TRBJ2-3
CDR3aa: CASSYRTSADTQYF
CDR3nt: TGTGCCAGCAGCTACAGGACTAGTGCAGATACGCAGTATTTT

abundance: NA
d_gene: TRBD1
v_gene: TRBV5-1
j_gene: TRBJ1-3
CDR3aa: CASSSTGNSGNTIYF
CDR3nt: TGCGCCAGCAGCTCGACAGGGAACTCTGGAAACACCATATATTTT

abundance: NA
d_gene: NA
v_gene: TRBV2
j_gene: TRBJ1-4
CDR3aa: CASRYGMDEKLFF
CDR3nt: TGTGCCAGCAGGTATGGGATGGATGAAAAACTGTTTTTT

abundance: NA
d_gene: NA
v_gene: TRBV6-6
j_gene: TRBJ2-3
CDR3aa: CASSYGRGGTDTQYF
CDR3nt: TGTGCCAGCAGTTACGGCAGGGGTGGGACAGATACGCAGTATTTT

abundance: NA
d_gene: NA
v_gene: TRBV29-1
j_gene: TRBJ1-3
CDR3aa: CSVEDRGGSGNTIYF
CDR3nt: TGCAGCGTTGAAGATCGGGGGGGCTCTGGAAACACCATATATTTT

abundance: once
d_gene: TRBD1
v_gene: TRBV18
j_gene: TRBJ1-1
CDR3aa: CASSQGAQTEAFF
CDR3nt: TGTGCCAGCTCACAGGGGGCGCAGACTGAAGCTTTCTTT

abundance: NA
d_gene: TRBD2
v_gene: TRBV5-1
j_gene: TRBJ2-7
CDR3aa: CASSWGLAASSYEQYF
CDR3nt: TGCGCCAGCAGCTGGGGACTAGCGGCCAGCTCCTACGAGCAGTACTTC

abundance: NA
d_gene: TRBD1
v_gene: TRBV5-1
j_gene: TRBJ2-3
CDR3aa: CASRFRDRGWDTQYF
CDR3nt: TGCGCCAGCAGGTTCCGGGACAGGGGCTGGGATACGCAGTATTTT

abundance: NA
d_gene: TRBD1
v_gene: TRBV7-9
j_gene: TRBJ2-6
CDR3aa: CASRPTPGQERSGANVLTF
CDR3nt: TGTGCCAGCAGACCCACCCCGGGACAGGAAAGGTCCGGGGCCAACGTCCTGACTTTC

abundance: NA
d_gene: TRBD1
v_gene: TRBV28
j_gene: TRBJ2-5
CDR3aa: CASTSDRGLRTGGVRETQYF
CDR3nt: TGTGCCAGCACATCGGACCGGGGGCTCAGGACAGGGGGCGTGCGAGAGACCCAGTACTTC

abundance: NA
d_gene: NA
v_gene: TRBV4-1
j_gene: TRBJ2-1
CDR3aa: CASSQAGGGLEQFF
CDR3nt: TGCGCCAGCAGCCAAGCGGGTGGAGGACTCGAGCAGTTCTTC

abundance: NA
d_gene: NA
v_gene: TRBV2
j_gene: TRBJ2-3
CDR3aa: CATALDGRTDTQYF
CDR3nt: TGTGCCACCGCATTGGACGGCCGCACAGATACGCAGTATTTT

abundance: few
d_gene: NA
v_gene: TRBV30
j_gene: TRBJ1-1
CDR3aa: CAWSVGAEAFF
CDR3nt: TGTGCCTGGAGTGTAGGAGCTGAAGCTTTCTTT

abundance: NA
d_gene: NA
v_gene: TRBV6-4
j_gene: TRBJ1-6
CDR3aa: CASRDTSYNSPLHF
CDR3nt: TGTGCCAGCAGGGACACCTCCTATAATTCACCCCTCCACTTT

abundance: NA
d_gene: TRBD1
v_gene: TRBV27
j_gene: TRBJ2-7
CDR3aa: CASRATGGPYEQYF
CDR3nt: TGTGCCAGCAGGGCGACAGGGGGACCCTACGAGCAGTACTTC

abundance: NA
d_gene: NA
v_gene: TRBV30
j_gene: TRBJ2-5
CDR3aa: CAWQVGRGQETQYF
CDR3nt: TGTGCCTGGCAGGTAGGGCGGGGCCAAGAGACCCAGTACTTC

abundance: few
d_gene: NA
v_gene: TRBV7-3
j_gene: TRBJ2-2
CDR3aa: CASSLGATVNTGELFF
CDR3nt: TGTGCCAGCAGCTTAGGGGCGACGGTGAACACCGGGGAGCTGTTTTTT

abundance: NA
d_gene: NA
v_gene: TRBV6-1
j_gene: TRBJ1-5
CDR3aa: CASSGLQGYSNQPQHF
CDR3nt: TGTGCCAGCAGTGGACTACAGGGATATAGCAATCAGCCCCAGCATTTT

abundance: once
d_gene: NA
v_gene: TRBV7-6
j_gene: TRBJ1-4
CDR3aa: CASSLGDRSNEKLFF
CDR3nt: TGTGCCAGCAGCCTGGGGGATAGGTCTAATGAAAAACTGTTTTTT